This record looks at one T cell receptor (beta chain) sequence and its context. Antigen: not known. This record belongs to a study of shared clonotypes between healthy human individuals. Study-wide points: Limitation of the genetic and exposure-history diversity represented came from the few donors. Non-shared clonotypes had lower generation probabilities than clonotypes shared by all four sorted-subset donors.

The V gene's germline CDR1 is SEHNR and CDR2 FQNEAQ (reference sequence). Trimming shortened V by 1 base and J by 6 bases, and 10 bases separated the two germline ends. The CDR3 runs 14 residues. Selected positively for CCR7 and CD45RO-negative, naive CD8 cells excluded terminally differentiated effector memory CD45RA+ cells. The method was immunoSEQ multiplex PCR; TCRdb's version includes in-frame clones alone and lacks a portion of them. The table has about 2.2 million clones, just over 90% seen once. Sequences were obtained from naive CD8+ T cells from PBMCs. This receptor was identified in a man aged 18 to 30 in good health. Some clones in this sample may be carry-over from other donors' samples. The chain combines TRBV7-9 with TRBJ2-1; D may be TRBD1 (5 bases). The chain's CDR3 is CASSLGAGINEQFF. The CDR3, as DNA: TGTGCCAGCAGCTTAGGGGCAGGGATCAATGAGCAGTTCTTC.